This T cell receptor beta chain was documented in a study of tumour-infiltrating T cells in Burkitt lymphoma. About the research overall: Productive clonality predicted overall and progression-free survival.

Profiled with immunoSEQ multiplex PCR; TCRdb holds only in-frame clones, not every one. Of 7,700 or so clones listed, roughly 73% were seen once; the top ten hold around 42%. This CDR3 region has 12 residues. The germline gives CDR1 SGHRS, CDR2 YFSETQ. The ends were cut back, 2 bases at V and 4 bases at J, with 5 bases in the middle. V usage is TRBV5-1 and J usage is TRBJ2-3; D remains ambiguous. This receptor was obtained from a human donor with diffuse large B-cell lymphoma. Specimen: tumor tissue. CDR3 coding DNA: TGCGCCAGCAGCTTTCGTCCAGATACGCAGTATTTT. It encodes CASSFRPDTQYF. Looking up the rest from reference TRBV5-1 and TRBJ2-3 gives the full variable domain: KAGVTQTPRYLIKTRGQQVTLSCSPISGHRSVSWYQQTPGQGLQFLFEYFSETQRNKGNFPGRFSGRQFSNSRSEMNVSTLELGDSALYLCASSFRPDTQYFGPGTRLTVL.